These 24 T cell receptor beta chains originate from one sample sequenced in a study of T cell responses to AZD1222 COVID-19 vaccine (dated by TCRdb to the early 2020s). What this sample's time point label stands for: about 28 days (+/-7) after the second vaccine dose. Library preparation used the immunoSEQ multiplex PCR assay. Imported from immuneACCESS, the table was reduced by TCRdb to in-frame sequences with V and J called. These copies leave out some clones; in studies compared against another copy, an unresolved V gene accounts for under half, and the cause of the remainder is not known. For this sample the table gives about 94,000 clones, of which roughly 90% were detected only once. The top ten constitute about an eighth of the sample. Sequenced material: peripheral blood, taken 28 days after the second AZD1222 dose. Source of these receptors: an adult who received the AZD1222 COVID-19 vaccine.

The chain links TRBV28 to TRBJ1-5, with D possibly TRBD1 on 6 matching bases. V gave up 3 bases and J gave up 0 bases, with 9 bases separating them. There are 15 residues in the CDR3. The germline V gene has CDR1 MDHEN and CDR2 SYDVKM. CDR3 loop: CASSFRGPSNQPQHF. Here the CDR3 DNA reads TGTGCCAGCAGTTTTCGGGGGCCTAGCAATCAGCCCCAGCATTTT.

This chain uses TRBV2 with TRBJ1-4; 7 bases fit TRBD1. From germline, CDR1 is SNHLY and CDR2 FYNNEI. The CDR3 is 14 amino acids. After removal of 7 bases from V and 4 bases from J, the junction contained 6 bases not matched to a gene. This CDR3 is CASTGTDFNEKLFF. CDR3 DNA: TGTGCCAGCACTGGGACAGACTTTAATGAAAAACTGTTTTTT.

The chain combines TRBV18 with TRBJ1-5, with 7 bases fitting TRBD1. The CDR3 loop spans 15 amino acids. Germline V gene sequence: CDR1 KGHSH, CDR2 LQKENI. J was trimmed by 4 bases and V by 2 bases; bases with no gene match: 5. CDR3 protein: CASSPTGVGNQPQHF. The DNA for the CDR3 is TGTGCCAGCTCACCAACAGGGGTGGGGAATCAGCCCCAGCATTTT.

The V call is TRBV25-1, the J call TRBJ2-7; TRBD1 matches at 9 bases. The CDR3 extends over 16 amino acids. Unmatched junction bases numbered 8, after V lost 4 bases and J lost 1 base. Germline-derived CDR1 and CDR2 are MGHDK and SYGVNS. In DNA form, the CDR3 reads TGTGCCAGCAGTGGGTACGGGACAGGGTTTTCCTACGAGCAGTACTTC. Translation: CASSGYGTGFSYEQYF.

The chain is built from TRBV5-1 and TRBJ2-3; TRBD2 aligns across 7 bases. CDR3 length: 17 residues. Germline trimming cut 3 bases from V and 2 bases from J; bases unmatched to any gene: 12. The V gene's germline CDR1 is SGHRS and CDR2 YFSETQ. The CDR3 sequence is CASSSRETESPTDTQYF. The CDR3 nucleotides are TGCGCCAGCAGCTCGCGGGAGACGGAGTCCCCCACAGATACGCAGTATTTT. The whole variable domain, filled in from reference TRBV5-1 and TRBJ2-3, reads KAGVTQTPRYLIKTRGQQVTLSCSPISGHRSVSWYQQTPGQGLQFLFEYFSETQRNKGNFPGRFSGRQFSNSRSEMNVSTLELGDSALYLCASSSRETESPTDTQYFGPGTRLTVL.

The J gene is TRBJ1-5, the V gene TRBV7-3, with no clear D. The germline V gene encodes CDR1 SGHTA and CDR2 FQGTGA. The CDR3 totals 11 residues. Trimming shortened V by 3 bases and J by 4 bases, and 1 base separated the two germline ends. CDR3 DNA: TGTGCCAGCAGCTTTAATCAGCCCCAGCATTTT. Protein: CASSFNQPQHF.

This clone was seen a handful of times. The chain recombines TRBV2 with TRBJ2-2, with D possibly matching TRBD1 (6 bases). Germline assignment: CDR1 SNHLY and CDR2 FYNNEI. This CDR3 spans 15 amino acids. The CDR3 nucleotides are TGTTCGTCCGCCAGGGGTTACGACAACACCGGGGAGCTGTTTTTT. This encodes CSSARGYDNTGELFF. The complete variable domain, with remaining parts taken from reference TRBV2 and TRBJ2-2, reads EPEVTQTPSHQVTQMGQEVILRCVPISNHLYFYWYRQILGQKVEFLVSFYNNEISEKSEIFDDQFSVERPDGSNFTLKIRSTKLEDSAMYFCSSARGYDNTGELFFGEGSRLTVL.

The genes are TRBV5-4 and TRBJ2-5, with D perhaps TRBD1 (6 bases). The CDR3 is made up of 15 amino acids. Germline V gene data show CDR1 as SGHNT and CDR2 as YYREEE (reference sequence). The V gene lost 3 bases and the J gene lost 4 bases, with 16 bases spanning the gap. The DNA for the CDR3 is TGTGCCAGCAGCTCCCACCCCAGGGGCATAGAGACCCAGTACTTC. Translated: CASSSHPRGIETQYF.

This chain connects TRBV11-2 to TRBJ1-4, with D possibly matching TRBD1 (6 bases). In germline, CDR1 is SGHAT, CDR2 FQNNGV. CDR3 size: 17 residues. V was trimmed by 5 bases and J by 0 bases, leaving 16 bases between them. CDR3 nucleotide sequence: TGTGCCAGCAGCCCACGGGGGCGGGGACCAACTAATGAAAAACTGTTTTTT. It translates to CASSPRGRGPTNEKLFF. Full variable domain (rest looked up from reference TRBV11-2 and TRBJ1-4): EAGVAQSPRYKIIEKRQSVAFWCNPISGHATLYWYQQILGQGPKLLIQFQNNGVVDDSQLPKDRFSAERLKGVDSTLKIQPAKLEDSAVYLCASSPRGRGPTNEKLFFGSGTQLSVL.

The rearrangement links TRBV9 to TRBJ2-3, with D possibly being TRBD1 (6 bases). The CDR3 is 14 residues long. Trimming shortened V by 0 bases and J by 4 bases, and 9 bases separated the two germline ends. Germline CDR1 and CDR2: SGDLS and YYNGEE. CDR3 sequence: CASSVDRVSDTQYF. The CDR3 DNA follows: TGTGCCAGCAGCGTAGACAGGGTGTCAGATACGCAGTATTTT. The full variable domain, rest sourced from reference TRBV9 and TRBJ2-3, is DSGVTQTPKHLITATGQRVTLRCSPRSGDLSVYWYQQSLDQGLQFLIQYYNGEERAKGNILERFSAQQFPDLHSELNLSSLELGDSALYFCASSVDRVSDTQYFGPGTRLTVL.

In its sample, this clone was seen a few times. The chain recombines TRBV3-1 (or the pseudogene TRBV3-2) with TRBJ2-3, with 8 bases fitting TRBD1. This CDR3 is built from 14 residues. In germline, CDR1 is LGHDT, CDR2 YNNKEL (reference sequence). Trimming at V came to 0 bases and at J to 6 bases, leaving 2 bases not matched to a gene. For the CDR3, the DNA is TGTGCCAGCAGCCAAGACAGGGGGCGGGATACGCAGTATTTT. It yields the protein CASSQDRGRDTQYF.

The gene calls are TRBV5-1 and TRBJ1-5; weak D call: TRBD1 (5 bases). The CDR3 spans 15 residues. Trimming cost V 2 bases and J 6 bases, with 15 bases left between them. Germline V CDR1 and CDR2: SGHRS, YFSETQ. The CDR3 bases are TGCGCCAGCAGCTTCGACGGGCAGGGTCGTCAGCCCCAGCATTTT. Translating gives CASSFDGQGRQPQHF.

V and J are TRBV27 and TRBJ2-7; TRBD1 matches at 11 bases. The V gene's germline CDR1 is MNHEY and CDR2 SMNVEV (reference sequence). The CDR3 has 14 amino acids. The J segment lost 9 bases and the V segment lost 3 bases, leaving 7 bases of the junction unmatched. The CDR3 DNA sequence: TGTGCCAGCAGTTTTAGGACAGGGGGCCTTTGGCAGTACTTC. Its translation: CASSFRTGGLWQYF.

The CDR3 region is CASSPISNQPQHF. The CDR3 bases are TGTGCCAGCAGTCCAATTAGCAATCAGCCCCAGCATTTT. The chain recombines TRBV28 with TRBJ1-5, with unresolved D. The V gene lost 5 bases and the J gene lost 0 bases, with 5 bases spanning the gap. The CDR3 is 13 amino acids. Per the germline V gene, CDR1 is MDHEN and CDR2 is SYDVKM.

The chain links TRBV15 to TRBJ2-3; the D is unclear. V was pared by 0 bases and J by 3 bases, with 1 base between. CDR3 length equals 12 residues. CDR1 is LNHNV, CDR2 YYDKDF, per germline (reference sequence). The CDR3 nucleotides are TGTGCCACCAGCAGAGAGACAGATACGCAGTATTTT. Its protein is CATSRETDTQYF.

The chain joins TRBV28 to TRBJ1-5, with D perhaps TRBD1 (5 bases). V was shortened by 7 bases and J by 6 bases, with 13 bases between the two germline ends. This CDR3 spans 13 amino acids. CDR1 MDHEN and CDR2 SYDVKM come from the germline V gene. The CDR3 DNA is TGTGCCAGCACCCTGGGTGGGGGTCAGCCCCAGCATTTT. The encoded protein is CASTLGGGQPQHF.

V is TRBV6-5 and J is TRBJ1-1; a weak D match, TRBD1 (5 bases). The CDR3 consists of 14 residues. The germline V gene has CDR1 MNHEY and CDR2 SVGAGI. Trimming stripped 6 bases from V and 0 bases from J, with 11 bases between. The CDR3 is CASRRPTVNTEAFF. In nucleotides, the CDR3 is TGTGCCAGCAGGCGCCCGACAGTGAACACTGAAGCTTTCTTT.

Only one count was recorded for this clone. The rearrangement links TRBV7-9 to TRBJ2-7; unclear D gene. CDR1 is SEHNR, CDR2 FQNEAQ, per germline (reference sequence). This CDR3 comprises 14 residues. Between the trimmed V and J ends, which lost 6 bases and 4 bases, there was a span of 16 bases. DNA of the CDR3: TGTGCCAGCAGTCGAATATCAAGGTCTTACGAGCAGTACTTC. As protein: CASSRISRSYEQYF.

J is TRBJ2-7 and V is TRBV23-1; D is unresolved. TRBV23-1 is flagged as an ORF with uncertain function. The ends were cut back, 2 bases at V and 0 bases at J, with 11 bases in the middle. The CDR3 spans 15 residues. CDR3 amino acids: CASSQAWYTSYEQYF. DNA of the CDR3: TGCGCCAGCAGTCAAGCTTGGTACACCTCCTACGAGCAGTACTTC.

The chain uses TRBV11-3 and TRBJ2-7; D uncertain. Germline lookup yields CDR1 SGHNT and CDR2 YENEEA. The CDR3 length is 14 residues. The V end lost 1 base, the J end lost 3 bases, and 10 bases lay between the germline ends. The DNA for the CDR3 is TGTGCCAGCAGCTTAGTTGCGGCCCGCTACGAGCAGTACTTC. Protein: CASSLVAARYEQYF.

The CDR3 is CATSDLPGSNQPQHF. CDR3 DNA: TGTGCCACCAGTGATTTGCCAGGGAGTAATCAGCCCCAGCATTTT. The chain links TRBV24-1 to TRBJ1-5; a possible D gene is TRBD1 (5 bases). Germline CDR1 and CDR2: KGHDR and SFDVKD. The CDR3 length is 15 residues. The V end was cut by 0 bases, the J end by 4 bases, with 9 bases between.

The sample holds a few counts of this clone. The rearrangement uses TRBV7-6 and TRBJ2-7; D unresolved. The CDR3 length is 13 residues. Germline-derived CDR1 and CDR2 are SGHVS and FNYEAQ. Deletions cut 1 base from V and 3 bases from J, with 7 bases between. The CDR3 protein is CASSLGDNYEQYF. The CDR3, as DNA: TGTGCCAGCAGCTTAGGGGATAACTACGAGCAGTACTTC.

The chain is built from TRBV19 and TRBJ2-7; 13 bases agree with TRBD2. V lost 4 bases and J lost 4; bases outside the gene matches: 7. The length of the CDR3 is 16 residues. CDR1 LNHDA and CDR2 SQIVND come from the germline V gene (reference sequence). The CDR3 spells CASSKITSGRGYEQYF. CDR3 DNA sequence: TGTGCCAGTAGTAAGATAACTAGCGGGAGGGGATACGAGCAGTACTTC.

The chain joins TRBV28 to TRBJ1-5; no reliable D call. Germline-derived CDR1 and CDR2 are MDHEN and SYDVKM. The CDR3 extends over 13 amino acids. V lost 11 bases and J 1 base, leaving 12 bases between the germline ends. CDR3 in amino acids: CASRGNSNQPQHF. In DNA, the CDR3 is TGTGCCTCCCGGGGTAACAGCAATCAGCCCCAGCATTTT.